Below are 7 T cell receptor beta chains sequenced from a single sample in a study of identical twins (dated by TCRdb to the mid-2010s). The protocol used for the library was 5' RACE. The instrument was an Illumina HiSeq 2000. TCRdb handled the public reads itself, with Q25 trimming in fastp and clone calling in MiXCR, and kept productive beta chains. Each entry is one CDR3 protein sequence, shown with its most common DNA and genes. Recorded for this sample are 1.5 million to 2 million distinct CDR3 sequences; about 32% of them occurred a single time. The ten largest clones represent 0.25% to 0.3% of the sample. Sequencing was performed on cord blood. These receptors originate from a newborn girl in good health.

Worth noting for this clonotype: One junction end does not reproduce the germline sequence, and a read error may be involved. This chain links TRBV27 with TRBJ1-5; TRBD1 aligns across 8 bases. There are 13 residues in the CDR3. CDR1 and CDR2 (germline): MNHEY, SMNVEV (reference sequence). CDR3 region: CTSRGQGDQPQHF. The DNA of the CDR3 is TGTACCAGTCGCGGACAGGGAGATCAGCCCCAGCATTTT.

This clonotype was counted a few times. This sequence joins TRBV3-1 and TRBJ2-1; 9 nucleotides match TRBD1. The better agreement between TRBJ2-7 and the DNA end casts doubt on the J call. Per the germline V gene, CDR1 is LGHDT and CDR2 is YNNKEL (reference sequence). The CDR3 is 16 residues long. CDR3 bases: TGTGCCAGCAGCCAAGCACCGGGACAGGGCTACAATGAGCAGTACTTC. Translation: CASSQAPGQGYNEQYF.

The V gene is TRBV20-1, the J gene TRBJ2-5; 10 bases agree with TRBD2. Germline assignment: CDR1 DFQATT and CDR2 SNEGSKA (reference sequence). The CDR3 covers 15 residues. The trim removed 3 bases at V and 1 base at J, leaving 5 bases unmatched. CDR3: CSASILAGVQETQYF. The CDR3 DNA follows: TGCAGTGCTAGTATCCTAGCGGGGGTCCAAGAGACCCAGTACTTC.

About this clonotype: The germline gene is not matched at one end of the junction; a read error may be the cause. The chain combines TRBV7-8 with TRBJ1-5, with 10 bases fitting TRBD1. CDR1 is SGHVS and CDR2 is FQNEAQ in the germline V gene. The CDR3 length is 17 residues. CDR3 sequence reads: CAGSLDRGKSSNQPQHF. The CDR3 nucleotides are TGTGCCGGCAGCTTGGACAGGGGGAAATCTAGCAATCAGCCCCAGCATTTT.

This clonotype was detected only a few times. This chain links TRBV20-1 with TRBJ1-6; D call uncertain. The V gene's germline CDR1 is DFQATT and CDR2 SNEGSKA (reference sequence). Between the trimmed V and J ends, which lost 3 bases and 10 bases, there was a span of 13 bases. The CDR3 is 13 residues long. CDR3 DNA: TGCAGTGCTAGCCCTTCCATTATCTCACCCCTCCACTTT. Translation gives CSASPSIISPLHF.

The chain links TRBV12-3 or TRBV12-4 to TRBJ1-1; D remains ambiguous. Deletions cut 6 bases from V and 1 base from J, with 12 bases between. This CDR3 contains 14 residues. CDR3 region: CASSAGRANTEAFF. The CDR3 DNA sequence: TGTGCCAGCAGCGCCGGGAGGGCGAACACTGAAGCTTTCTTT.

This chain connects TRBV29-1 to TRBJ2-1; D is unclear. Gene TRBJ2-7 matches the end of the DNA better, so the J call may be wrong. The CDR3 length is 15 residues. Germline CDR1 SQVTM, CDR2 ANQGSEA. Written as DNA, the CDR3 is TGCAGCGTTGAGAGGCGGACCAGCTCCTACAATGAGCAGTACTTC. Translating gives CSVERRTSSYNEQYF.